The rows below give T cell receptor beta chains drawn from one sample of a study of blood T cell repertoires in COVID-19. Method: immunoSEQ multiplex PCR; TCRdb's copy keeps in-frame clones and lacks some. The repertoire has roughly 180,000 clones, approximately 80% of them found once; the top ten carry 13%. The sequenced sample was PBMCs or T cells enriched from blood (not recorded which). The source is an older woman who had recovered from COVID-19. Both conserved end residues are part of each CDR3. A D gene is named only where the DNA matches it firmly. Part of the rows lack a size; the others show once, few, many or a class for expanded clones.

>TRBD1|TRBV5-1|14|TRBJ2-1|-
CASSVTGKSDEQFF
TGCGCCAGCAGTGTGACAGGGAAGTCCGATGAGCAGTTCTTC
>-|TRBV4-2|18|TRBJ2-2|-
CASSQGVGGLRGAGELFF
TGTGCCAGCAGCCAAGGGGTTGGGGGACTCCGGGGTGCCGGGGAGCTGTTTTTT
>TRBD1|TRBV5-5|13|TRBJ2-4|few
CASSGTDKNIQYF
TGTGCCAGCAGCGGGACAGATAAAAACATTCAGTACTTC
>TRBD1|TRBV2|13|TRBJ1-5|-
CASSGQGIQPQHF
TGTGCCAGCAGTGGACAGGGGATTCAGCCCCAGCATTTT
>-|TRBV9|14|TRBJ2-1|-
CASSVDGTYNEQFF
TGTGCCAGCAGCGTAGACGGGACCTACAATGAGCAGTTCTTC
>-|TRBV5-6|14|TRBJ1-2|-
CASSLVQMDYGYTF
TGTGCCAGCAGCTTGGTACAGATGGACTATGGCTACACCTTC
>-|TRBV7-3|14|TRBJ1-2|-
CASSLAPQGHGYTF
TGTGCCAGCAGCTTAGCCCCACAGGGTCATGGCTACACCTTC
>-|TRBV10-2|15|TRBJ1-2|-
CASSEALGFGYGYTF
TGCGCCAGCAGTGAAGCGTTGGGTTTCGGCTATGGCTACACCTTC
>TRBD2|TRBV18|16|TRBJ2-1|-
CASSPSFAGGINEQFF
TGTGCCAGCTCACCTTCCTTTGCGGGGGGGATCAATGAGCAGTTCTTC
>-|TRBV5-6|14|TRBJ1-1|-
CASSLRAGLAEAFF
TGTGCCAGCAGCTTGAGGGCAGGGTTGGCTGAAGCTTTCTTT
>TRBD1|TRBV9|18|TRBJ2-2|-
CASSPKSGQGADTGELFF
TGTGCCAGCAGCCCTAAATCAGGACAGGGGGCAGACACCGGGGAGCTGTTTTTT
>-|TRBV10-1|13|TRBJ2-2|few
CASSKDRSGELFF
TGCGCCAGCAGTAAAGACAGATCCGGGGAGCTGTTTTTT
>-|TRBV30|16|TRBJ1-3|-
CAWSYPPSAGGNTIYF
TGTGCCTGGAGTTACCCCCCATCGGCAGGGGGAAACACCATATATTTT
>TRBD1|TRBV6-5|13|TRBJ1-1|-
CASRGQGFTEAFF
TGTGCCAGCAGAGGACAGGGTTTCACTGAAGCTTTCTTT
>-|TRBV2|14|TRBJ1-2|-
CASSEIIGTLGYTF
TGTGCCAGCAGTGAAATAATCGGGACACTCGGCTACACCTTC
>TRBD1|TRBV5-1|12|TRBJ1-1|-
CASGRQGNEAFF
TGCGCCAGCGGGAGACAGGGGAATGAAGCTTTCTTT
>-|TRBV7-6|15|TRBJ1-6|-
CASSSQTGGDSPLHF
TGTGCCAGCAGCTCCCAGACGGGGGGAGATTCACCCCTCCACTTT
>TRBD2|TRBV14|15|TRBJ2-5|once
CASSPRDYGRGTQYF
TGTGCCAGCAGCCCCCGGGACTACGGGCGCGGGACCCAGTACTTC
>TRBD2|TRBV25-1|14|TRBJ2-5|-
CASSERGGGETQYF
TGTGCCAGCAGTGAAAGGGGCGGGGGAGAGACCCAGTACTTC
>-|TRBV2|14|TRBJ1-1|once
CASSVRRLNTEAFF
TGTGCCAGCAGTGTGCGGCGGTTGAACACTGAAGCTTTCTTT
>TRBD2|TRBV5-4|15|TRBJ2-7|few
CASTWGSGSTYEQYF
TGTGCCAGCACCTGGGGGAGCGGGAGCACCTACGAGCAGTACTTC
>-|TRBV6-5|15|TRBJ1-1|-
CASSYRDTMNTEAFF
TGTGCCAGCAGTTACCGGGACACCATGAACACTGAAGCTTTCTTT
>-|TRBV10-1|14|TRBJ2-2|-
CASSAGHDTGELFF
TGCGCCAGCAGTGCCGGACACGACACCGGGGAGCTGTTTTTT
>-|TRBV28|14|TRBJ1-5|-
CASSIPGFVQPQHF
TGTGCCAGCAGTATCCCAGGGTTCGTCCAGCCCCAGCATTTT
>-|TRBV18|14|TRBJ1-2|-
CASSPPSLGYGYTF
TGTGCCAGCTCACCCCCGAGCCTTGGCTATGGCTACACCTTC